This T cell receptor (beta chain) is drawn from a study of blood T cell repertoires in COVID-19. Original handling: Using reference gene primer amplification, nucleated cell counts were estimated. The repertoire was sequenced with immunoSEQ multiplex PCR; TCRdb's copy has only in-frame clones and lacks some. V, J and clone size were drawn from that table, and D and trimming were deduced from the DNA. The data contain roughly 14,000 clones, roughly nine tenths of them singletons. Trimming removed 5 bases from V and 1 base from J, with 21 bases in between. Germline V lookup: CDR1 GTSNPN, CDR2 SVGIG (reference sequence). This CDR3 contains 17 residues.

The sequencing sample was made of peripheral blood. This clonotype was obtained from a human donor with active COVID-19. The donor label of this sample is uncertain. The rearrangement joins TRBV30 to TRBJ1-5, with D perhaps TRBD1 (6 bases). CDR3 sequence: CAWSGLSGDTSNQPQHF. The CDR3 nucleotides read TGTGCCTGGTCGGGTCTTTCAGGGGACACCAGCAATCAGCCCCAGCATTTT.